This entry lists 5 T cell receptor beta chains sequenced from one sample in a study of cytomegalovirus exposure and HLA in healthy donors. This PCR relied on a set of 60 Vbeta primers and 13 Jbeta primers. The data were produced by immunoSEQ multiplex PCR, yet TCRdb's version contains in-frame clones alone and is incomplete. The profile shows a few hundred thousand clones, 75% to 80% of them singletons. Input material: PBMCs. The origin of the receptors is a man aged 18 to 29 in good health and CMV-seronegative.

This chain connects TRBV30 to TRBJ1-1, with a tentative D call TRBD1 (5 bases). Germline V lookup: CDR1 GTSNPN, CDR2 SVGIG (reference sequence). V was trimmed by 2 bases and J by 6 bases, leaving 16 bases between them. The CDR3 loop spans 14 amino acids. The CDR3 sequence: CAWSPLRSGAEAFF. The CDR3 DNA reads TGTGCCTGGAGTCCTCTAAGATCGGGGGCTGAAGCTTTCTTT. Full variable domain (rest looked up from reference TRBV30 and TRBJ1-1): SQTIHQWPATLVQPVGSPLSLECTVEGTSNPNLYWYRQAAGRGLQLLFYSVGIGQISSEVPQNLSASRPQDRQFILSSKKLLLSDSGFYLCAWSPLRSGAEAFFGQGTRLTVV.

The V call is TRBV7-3, the J call TRBJ1-6; possible D gene TRBD1, 5 bases. Germline V gives CDR1 SGHTA, CDR2 FQGTGA. There are 13 residues in the CDR3. Deletions cut 5 bases from V and 10 bases from J, with 12 bases between. This CDR3 reads CASSPQGDSPLHF. The CDR3 nucleotides are TGTGCCAGCAGCCCCCAGGGCGACTCACCCCTCCACTTT.

The V and J genes are TRBV7-2 and TRBJ2-1, with D possibly being TRBD2 (6 bases). Trimming removed 3 bases at V and 5 bases at J, with 11 bases between. Germline loops: CDR1 SGHTA, CDR2 FQGNSA. The CDR3 sequence is 14 residues long. The CDR3 protein is CASSLGGRNNEQFF. The DNA of the CDR3 is TGTGCCAGCAGCTTGGGGGGTCGGAACAATGAGCAGTTCTTC.

This clone was detected many times. The CDR3 DNA reads as TGTGCCAGCAGCTTACAGGGTAGGACAGATACGCAGTATTTT. It codes for CASSLQGRTDTQYF. The chain is built from TRBV7-8 and TRBJ2-3; D perhaps matches TRBD1 (5 bases). Trimming removed 2 bases at V and 3 bases at J, with 9 bases between. Germline CDR1 is SGHVS and CDR2 is FQNEAQ. CDR3 length equals 14 residues.

This sequence joins TRBV4-3 and TRBJ2-7, with 9 bases identical to TRBD1. Trimming took 1 base from V and 3 from J; bases not matched to a gene: 7. This CDR3 has 16 amino acids. The V gene's germline CDR1 is LGHNA and CDR2 YSLEER. CDR3 region: CASSQAGTGPLYEQYF. DNA for the CDR3: TGCGCCAGCAGCCAAGCTGGGACAGGGCCCCTCTACGAGCAGTACTTC.